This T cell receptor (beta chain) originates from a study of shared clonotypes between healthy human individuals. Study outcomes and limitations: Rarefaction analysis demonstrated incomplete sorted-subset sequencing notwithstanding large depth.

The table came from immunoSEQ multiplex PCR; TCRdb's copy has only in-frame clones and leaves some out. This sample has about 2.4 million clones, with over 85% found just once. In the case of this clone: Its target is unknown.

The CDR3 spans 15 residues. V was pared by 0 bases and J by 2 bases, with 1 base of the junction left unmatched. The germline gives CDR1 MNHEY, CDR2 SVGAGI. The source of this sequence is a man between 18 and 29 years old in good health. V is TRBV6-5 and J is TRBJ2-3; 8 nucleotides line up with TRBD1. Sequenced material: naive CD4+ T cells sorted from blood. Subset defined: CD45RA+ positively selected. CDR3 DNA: TGTGCCAGCAGTTACTCGGGACAGGCCACAGATACGCAGTATTTT. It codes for CASSYSGQATDTQYF.